A single sample is the source of the 9 T cell receptor beta chains below, sequenced in a study of cytomegalovirus exposure and HLA in healthy donors. Sequenced by immunoSEQ multiplex PCR; TCRdb stores in-frame clones only, minus some. Counted here are roughly 250,000 clones, about 83% occurring once; the ten biggest clones make up around 2.6%. The specimen sequenced was PBMCs. Receptors were obtained from a man aged 18 to 35 in good health and CMV-seronegative.

The chain uses TRBV6-4 and TRBJ2-2; tentative D call: TRBD2 (6 bases). Germline CDR1 reads MRHNA; CDR2 reads SNTAGT. The CDR3 is made up of 16 amino acids. Trimming took off 4 bases at V and 1 base at J, with 13 bases between the two ends. CDR3 nucleotide sequence: TGTGCCAGCAGTGTATTCGGCGGGGAGAACACCGGGGAGCTGTTTTTT. It specifies CASSVFGGENTGELFF.

This clone was counted a single time. The chain combines TRBV18 with TRBJ2-3; maybe TRBD2 (6 bases). The CDR3 consists of 14 residues. Germline CDR1 reads KGHSH; CDR2 reads LQKENI. V lost 5 bases to trimming and J lost 2 bases, with 11 bases between them. CDR3 region: CASSLGGLTDTQYF. CDR3 DNA sequence: TGTGCCAGCTCATTGGGGGGACTCACAGATACGCAGTATTTT. The full variable domain, in which reference TRBV18 and TRBJ2-3 provide the parts outside the CDR3, is NAGVMQNPRHLVRRRGQEARLRCSPMKGHSHVYWYRQLPEEGLKFMVYLQKENIIDESGMPKERFSAEFPKEGPSILRIQQVVRGDSAAYFCASSLGGLTDTQYFGPGTRLTVL.

V gene TRBV5-4 combines with J gene TRBJ1-2; 7 nucleotides align to TRBD1. The CDR3 covers 14 residues. With V trimmed by 4 bases and J by 5 bases, 8 bases remained unmatched. The germline V gene encodes CDR1 SGHNT and CDR2 YYREEE (reference sequence). The CDR3 nucleotides are TGTGCCAGCAGCGCGGGACAGAGAGGTTATGGCTACACCTTC. It specifies CASSAGQRGYGYTF.

This rearrangement joins TRBV4-3 to TRBJ2-2; D possibly corresponds to TRBD2 (7 bases). Germline V gives CDR1 LGHNA, CDR2 YSLEER. V was pared by 0 bases and J by 6 bases, with 20 bases between. This CDR3 is 18 amino acids long. In DNA, the CDR3 is TGCGCCAGCAGCCAAGAGGTCGTTGCGGGGGCTAGCCCCGGGGAGCTGTTTTTT. It is translated as CASSQEVVAGASPGELFF.

This clone showed up just a few times. The V gene is TRBV7-9, the J gene TRBJ1-5, with 10 bases that match TRBD1. Germline V lookup: CDR1 SEHNR, CDR2 FQNEAQ (reference sequence). The CDR3 extends over 15 amino acids. Losses at the gene ends were 6 bases for V and 5 bases for J; bases not matched to a gene: 7. The CDR3 region is CASSNSGTGDQPQHF. In DNA form, the CDR3 reads TGTGCCAGCAGTAATTCCGGGACAGGGGATCAGCCCCAGCATTTT.

The chain joins TRBV30 to TRBJ1-4, with D uncertain. This CDR3 spans 12 amino acids. Trimming removed 5 bases at V and 5 bases at J, with 9 bases between. The germline V gene encodes CDR1 GTSNPN and CDR2 SVGIG (reference sequence). This chain's CDR3 is CAWDTENEKLFF. The CDR3 DNA sequence: TGTGCCTGGGACACGGAAAATGAAAAACTGTTTTTT.

V gene TRBV5-1 combines with J gene TRBJ2-5; 10 bases agree with TRBD1. CDR1 is SGHRS and CDR2 is YFSETQ in the germline V gene. This CDR3 comprises 16 residues. Trimming took 0 bases from V and 5 from J; bases not matched to a gene: 7. CDR3 coding DNA: TGCGCCAGCAGCTTGGCCAGGGACAGGGGAGGGGAGACCCAGTACTTC. It is translated as CASSLARDRGGETQYF.

The chain joins TRBV7-2 to TRBJ1-1, with D tentatively TRBD1 (5 bases). The CDR3 runs to 14 residues. CDR1 SGHTA and CDR2 FQGNSA come from the germline V gene. The V end was cut by 5 bases, the J end by 2 bases, with 12 bases between. The DNA of the CDR3 is TGTGCCAGCAGCACCCGACAGACCAACACTGAAGCTTTCTTT. It translates to CASSTRQTNTEAFF.

Ten or more counts support this clone. The J gene is TRBJ2-2, the V gene TRBV7-2, with D possibly matching TRBD2 (5 bases). CDR1 SGHTA and CDR2 FQGNSA come from the germline V gene. Trimming took off 5 bases at V and 4 bases at J, with 14 bases between the two ends. This CDR3 has 15 amino acids. CDR3 nucleotides: TGTGCCAGCAGCGTCACCGGGAACCCCACCGGGGAGCTGTTTTTT. The encoded protein is CASSVTGNPTGELFF.